These 32 T cell receptor beta chains were sequenced from one sample in a study of T cell repertoires in cytomegalovirus infection. Via MiXCR, TCRdb re-called the reads, giving one row per CDR3 protein. Of 900,000 to 950,000 distinct CDR3 sequences detected, around 32% appear once; the ten largest clones hold roughly 13%. The antigens for these receptors are not known. This sample comprised cultured CD8+ T cells from PBMCs, obtained from culture after CMV antigen stimulation. Receptors originate from a human donor in good health (CMV status not recorded). Some clones in this sample may be carry-over from other donors' samples.

On this clonotype: At one end the junction does not follow the germline gene, possibly because of a read error. V usage is TRBV5-6 and J usage is TRBJ2-5; D is perhaps TRBD1 (6 bases). CDR1 is SGHDT, CDR2 YYEEEE, per germline. The CDR3 is 13 amino acids. The CDR3, as DNA: TGTACCAGCAGCTCCTACAGGGTCGAGACCCAGTACTTC. Translating it yields CTSSSYRVETQYF.

The genes are TRBV12-5 and TRBJ1-1; 7 nucleotides agree with TRBD1. The CDR3 loop spans 15 amino acids. Germline lookup yields CDR1 LGHNT and CDR2 FRNRAP. V shed 4 bases, J shed 5 bases, and the junction held 10 bases outside the gene matches. The CDR3 spells CASGWDGGGWTEAFF. The CDR3 bases are TGTGCTAGTGGTTGGGACGGAGGGGGCTGGACTGAAGCTTTCTTT.

This clonotype has just a few counts. V gene TRBV27 combines with J gene TRBJ2-3; TRBD2 aligns across 8 bases. Germline trimming cut 6 bases from V and 1 base from J; bases unmatched to any gene: 3. CDR1 is MNHEY, CDR2 SMNVEV, per germline (reference sequence). The CDR3 covers 14 residues. In DNA, the CDR3 is TGTGCCAGCAGGGCACTAGCGGGCACAGATACGCAGTATTTT. This encodes CASRALAGTDTQYF.

This clonotype was observed a handful of times. The chain couples TRBV6-5 to TRBJ2-3; 11 nucleotides align to TRBD2. The CDR3 spans 16 residues. From germline, CDR1 is MNHEY and CDR2 SVGAGI. J gave up 0 bases and V 5 bases, and 4 bases lay outside the gene matches. The CDR3 DNA sequence: TGTGCCAGCAGTGCCAGGACTAGCGGGAGCACAGATACGCAGTATTTT. Translating it yields CASSARTSGSTDTQYF.

CDR3: CASSVGAGIGNTIYF. The CDR3 nucleotides read TGTGCCAGCAGTGTAGGGGCAGGGATTGGAAACACCATATATTTT. The chain couples TRBV6-1 to TRBJ1-3; maybe TRBD1 (5 bases). This CDR3 is 15 amino acids long. Trimming removed 4 bases at V and 3 bases at J, with 13 bases between. The germline gives CDR1 MNHNS, CDR2 SASEGT.

This clonotype was seen more than once but under ten times. CDR3 residues: CASSAEPGATNEKLFF. CDR3 in DNA: TGCGCCAGCAGCGCTGAGCCGGGGGCAACTAATGAAAAACTGTTTTTT. The genes are TRBV4-1 and TRBJ1-4, with D possibly TRBD1 on 5 matching bases. Germline CDR1 and CDR2: MGHRA and YSYEKL. V lost 5 bases and J lost 0, with 13 bases in between. The CDR3 spans 16 residues.

This clonotype appeared a few times. CDR3 nucleotide sequence: TGTGCCAGCAGTGTTTATAGCGGGGCCTCCTACGAGCAGTACTTC. Its translation is CASSVYSGASYEQYF. The genes are TRBV2 and TRBJ2-7, with 8 bases aligning to TRBD2. The CDR3 loop spans 15 amino acids. CDR1 is SNHLY and CDR2 is FYNNEI in the germline V gene. The V segment lost 4 bases and the J segment 0 bases; nucleotides outside the gene matches: 5.

This clonotype was detected a few times. This may be a read error, as it is one base from a much larger clone. CDR3 nucleotide sequence: TGTGCCAGCAGCTTACTTGAGCAGTTCTTC. Residues: CASSLLEQFF. The rearrangement uses TRBV7-9 and TRBJ2-1; unclear D gene. The CDR3 spans 10 residues. CDR1 and CDR2 from the germline V gene are SEHNR and FQNEAQ (reference sequence). V lost 2 bases to trimming and J lost 9 bases, with 2 bases between them.

This clonotype was seen a few times. The gene calls are TRBV7-9 and TRBJ2-1; possible D gene TRBD2, 6 bases. The CDR3 covers 15 residues. Trimming removed 2 bases at V and 2 bases at J, with 10 bases between. Germline V gene data show CDR1 as SEHNR and CDR2 as FQNEAQ (reference sequence). The CDR3 is CASSLISGAYNEQFF. CDR3 DNA: TGTGCCAGCAGCTTAATTAGCGGAGCCTACAATGAGCAGTTCTTC.

This clonotype showed up just a few times. The chain couples TRBV27 to TRBJ1-2, with TRBD1 as a possible D gene (5 bases). The V end lost 3 bases, the J end lost 7 bases, and 12 bases lay between the germline ends. CDR1 MNHEY and CDR2 SMNVEV come from the germline V gene (reference sequence). The CDR3 sequence is 13 residues long. The chain's CDR3 is CASSFGGLGGYTF. The CDR3, as DNA: TGTGCCAGCAGTTTTGGGGGACTAGGTGGCTACACCTTC.

The chain uses TRBV28 and TRBJ2-2, with 7 bases lining up with TRBD2. Trimming cost V 5 bases and J 4 bases; bases outside gene matches: 10. CDR3 length equals 16 residues. From germline, CDR1 is MDHEN and CDR2 SYDVKM. The CDR3: CASSPLGGETTGELFF. CDR3 in DNA: TGTGCCAGCAGTCCCCTTGGGGGGGAGACCACCGGGGAGCTGTTTTTT.

In its sample, this clonotype was seen a few times. The V gene is TRBV7-6, the J gene TRBJ1-4; maybe TRBD1 (5 bases). Trimming removed 4 bases from V and 5 bases from J, with 20 bases in between. The germline V gene encodes CDR1 SGHVS and CDR2 FNYEAQ. The CDR3 contains 17 residues. CDR3 DNA: TGTGCCAGCAGCTACATGGTGGGTGGGGCCAGGAATGAAAAACTGTTTTTT. Amino acid sequence: CASSYMVGGARNEKLFF.

This clonotype has only a few counts. The chain combines TRBV5-4 with TRBJ2-1, with D maybe TRBD1 (6 bases). CDR1 SGHNT and CDR2 YYREEE come from the germline V gene (reference sequence). This CDR3 has 16 residues. Between the trimmed V and J ends, which lost 2 bases and 3 bases, there was a span of 15 bases. CDR3 in amino acids: CASSFWGPYRYNEQFF. The DNA of the CDR3 is TGTGCCAGCAGCTTTTGGGGGCCATACCGCTACAATGAGCAGTTCTTC. Full variable domain (outside the CDR3, taken from reference TRBV5-4 and TRBJ2-1): ETGVTQSPTHLIKTRGQQVTLRCSSQSGHNTVSWYQQALGQGPQFIFQYYREEENGRGNFPPRFSGLQFPNYSSELNVNALELDDSALYLCASSFWGPYRYNEQFFGPGTRLTVL.

This clonotype has more than one count but fewer than ten. The V gene is TRBV2, the J gene TRBJ2-1, with 7 bases fitting TRBD1. Germline values: CDR1 SNHLY, CDR2 FYNNEI. Trimming at V came to 4 bases and at J to 8 bases, leaving 11 bases not matched to a gene. This CDR3 has 15 amino acids. Here the CDR3 reads CASSGEGAHLYEQFF. The CDR3 DNA reads as TGTGCCAGCAGTGGTGAGGGGGCGCATCTATATGAGCAGTTCTTC.

The chain carries TRBV6-2 or TRBV6-3 and TRBJ2-1; TRBD2 aligns across 14 bases. The CDR3 contains 15 residues. The V and J ends lost 7 bases and 6 bases, in that order; junction bases with no gene match: 5. Germline V lookup: CDR1 MNHEY, CDR2 SVGEGT. The CDR3 reads CASTYGLAGGNEQFF. CDR3 coding DNA: TGTGCCAGCACCTACGGACTAGCGGGGGGCAATGAGCAGTTCTTC.

This clonotype was seen a handful of times. V gene TRBV7-8 combines with J gene TRBJ1-1; D is undetermined. CDR1 is SGHVS and CDR2 is FQNEAQ in the germline V gene. V was clipped by 8 bases and J by 6 bases, with 19 bases between them. This CDR3 region has 14 residues. This chain's CDR3 is CASGSRGSWAEAFF. For the CDR3, the DNA is TGTGCCAGCGGATCCCGGGGATCCTGGGCTGAAGCTTTCTTT. The entire variable domain, with the rest obtained from reference TRBV7-8 and TRBJ1-1, is as follows: GAGVSQSPRYKVAKRGQDVALRCDPISGHVSLFWYQQALGQGPEFLTYFQNEAQLDKSGLPSDRFFAERPEGSVSTLKIQRTQQEDSAVYLCASGSRGSWAEAFFGQGTRLTVV.

Worth noting for this clonotype: A much more abundant neighbour one base away suggests this may be a read error. This chain joins TRBV7-2 and TRBJ2-3, with D unresolved. This CDR3 region has 14 residues. Germline lookup yields CDR1 SGHTA and CDR2 FQGNSA. Here the CDR3 reads CANSRYRSTDTQYF. The CDR3 region has the DNA TGTGCCAACAGCCGATACCGAAGCACAGATACGCAGTATTTT.

The rearrangement links TRBV20-1 to TRBJ2-7; D is possibly TRBD1 or TRBD2 (5 bases each). CDR1 and CDR2 from the germline V gene are DFQATT and SNEGSKA (reference sequence). Trimming pared 0 bases from V and 1 base from J, leaving 7 bases between. This CDR3 comprises 13 residues. The CDR3 DNA reads as TGCAGTGCTAGAGACAGGGAGTCCTACGAGCAGTACGTC. Translating gives CSARDRESYEQYV.

The sample holds many counts of this clonotype. The chain uses TRBV7-9 and TRBJ2-7; TRBD1 might be the D (6 bases). Germline CDR1 reads SEHNR; CDR2 reads FQNEAQ (reference sequence). V was cut by 3 bases and J by 4 bases, with 16 bases left in between. The CDR3 loop spans 15 amino acids. The DNA for the CDR3 is TGTGCCAGCAGCTTGGCCAGGGGAATTTCTTACGAGCAGTACTTC. Translated, it gives CASSLARGISYEQYF. Full variable domain (outside the CDR3, taken from reference TRBV7-9 and TRBJ2-7): DTGVSQNPRHKITKRGQNVTFRCDPISEHNRLYWYRQTLGQGPEFLTYFQNEAQLEKSRLLSDRFSAERPKGSFSTLEIQRTEQGDSAMYLCASSLARGISYEQYFGPGTRLTVT.

The chain couples TRBV19 to TRBJ1-1; TRBD1 might be the D (6 bases). This CDR3 region has 15 residues. The ends were cut back, 3 bases at V and 5 bases at J, with 16 bases in the middle. Germline CDR1 and CDR2: LNHDA and SQIVND (reference sequence). The CDR3 nucleotides read TGTGCCAGTAGTATGGGGGGCGGCGGAAGAACTGAAGCTTTCTTT. Its protein product is CASSMGGGGRTEAFF.

The chain employs TRBV28 and TRBJ2-2; D is uncertain. V was clipped by 6 bases and J by 4 bases, with 15 bases between them. The CDR3 is made up of 15 amino acids. From germline, CDR1 is MDHEN and CDR2 SYDVKM. This CDR3 reads CASSSDHSGTGELFF. CDR3 nucleotides: TGTGCCAGCAGCTCGGACCATTCCGGCACCGGGGAGCTGTTTTTT.

This clonotype was found a few times. The CDR3 sequence is CATSRDRVSSYEQYV. DNA for the CDR3: TGTGCCACCAGCAGAGACAGGGTGAGCTCCTACGAGCAGTACGTC. The chain combines TRBV15 with TRBJ2-7, with D possibly matching TRBD1 (5 bases). Germline values: CDR1 LNHNV, CDR2 YYDKDF (reference sequence). The CDR3 loop spans 15 amino acids. The V end lost 0 bases, the J end lost 0 bases, and 9 bases lay between the germline ends.

The chain joins TRBV7-2 to TRBJ1-2; maybe TRBD1 (6 bases). V was clipped by 5 bases and J by 6 bases, with 16 bases between them. This CDR3 comprises 14 residues. The V gene's germline CDR1 is SGHTA and CDR2 FQGNSA. The CDR3 sequence is CASSLGTPSDGYTF. The CDR3 nucleotides are TGTGCCAGCAGCCTTGGGACACCAAGCGATGGCTACACCTTC.

This clonotype was detected many times. The gene calls are TRBV7-9 and TRBJ1-1, with D tentatively TRBD1 (5 bases). V was pared by 0 bases and J by 8 bases, with 10 bases between. CDR1 is SEHNR and CDR2 is FQNEAQ in the germline V gene (reference sequence). The CDR3 spans 13 residues. The CDR3 spells CASSLAMTVEAFF. CDR3 DNA sequence: TGTGCCAGCAGCTTAGCAATGACAGTAGAAGCTTTCTTT.

The chain carries TRBV6-8 and TRBJ1-2; maybe TRBD1 (6 bases). V shed 7 bases and J shed 7 bases, with 16 bases lying between them. The CDR3 extends over 13 amino acids. In germline, CDR1 is MNHGY, CDR2 SAAAGT. The CDR3 DNA is TGTGCCAGCATCACTACAGGGAGCCCTGGCTACACCTTC. It codes for CASITTGSPGYTF.

The rearrangement uses TRBV7-9 and TRBJ2-7; either TRBD1 or TRBD2 may fit D (5 bases each). V was clipped by 5 bases and J by 1 base, with 12 bases between them. Germline V gene lookup returns CDR1 SEHNR and CDR2 FQNEAQ (reference sequence). This CDR3 is 14 amino acids long. CDR3 sequence: CASSPRDHSYEQYF. In nucleotides, the CDR3 is TGTGCCAGCAGCCCCCGGGACCATTCCTACGAGCAGTACTTC.

The chain has TRBV2 and TRBJ1-5; D ambiguous. Germline CDR1 is SNHLY and CDR2 is FYNNEI. V lost 0 bases, J lost 0 bases, and 6 bases lay in between. There are 15 residues in the CDR3. CDR3 amino acids: CASSEARGSNQPQHF. CDR3 nucleotide sequence: TGTGCCAGCAGTGAAGCGCGGGGTAGCAATCAGCCCCAGCATTTT.

This clonotype was seen ten or more times. The chain has TRBV7-2 and TRBJ2-1; 9 bases fit TRBD1. The germline V gene has CDR1 SGHTA and CDR2 FQGNSA. The CDR3 has 17 amino acids. The V gene end was trimmed by 3 bases and the J gene end by 3 bases; junction bases not matched to a gene: 9. The CDR3 DNA sequence: TGTGCCAGCAGCTTGGATACACAGGGGGCGTACTACAATGAGCAGTTCTTC. This codes for CASSLDTQGAYYNEQFF.

This clonotype was seen a handful of times. The genes are TRBV19 and TRBJ2-1, with 12 bases that match TRBD2. CDR3 size: 17 residues. Germline CDR1 LNHDA, CDR2 SQIVND (reference sequence). V gave up 3 bases and J gave up 3 bases; unmatched junction bases: 6. The CDR3 here is CASSMPPTSGGYNEQFF. For the CDR3, the DNA is TGTGCCAGTAGTATGCCTCCGACTAGCGGGGGCTACAATGAGCAGTTCTTC.

This clonotype was counted many times. The V and J genes are TRBV7-8 and TRBJ2-5; D not resolved. The germline CDR1 and CDR2 sequences are SGHVS and FQNEAQ. V lost 4 bases and J lost 5, with 8 bases in between. The CDR3 length is 12 residues. The CDR3 sequence is CASSYLGETQYF. In DNA, the CDR3 is TGTGCCAGCAGCTACCTGGGGGAGACCCAGTACTTC.

This clonotype was observed a handful of times. The chain has TRBV18 and TRBJ1-1; weak D call: TRBD1 (6 bases). Germline assignment: CDR1 KGHSH and CDR2 LQKENI. V lost 2 bases, J lost 5 bases, and 12 bases lay in between. This CDR3 region has 14 residues. Written as DNA, the CDR3 is TGTGCCAGCTCACCAGGGGGCGAAGGAACTGAAGCTTTCTTT. This gives the protein CASSPGGEGTEAFF.

V usage is TRBV7-9 and J usage is TRBJ2-1; D gene ambiguous. CDR3 length: 15 amino acids. Germline V CDR1 and CDR2: SEHNR, FQNEAQ (reference sequence). Trimming took off 6 bases at V and 2 bases at J, with 14 bases between the two ends. The CDR3 spells CASSTGNVTYNEQFF. Written as DNA, the CDR3 is TGTGCCAGCAGTACCGGTAATGTCACCTACAATGAGCAGTTCTTC.